This T cell receptor beta chain was identified in a study of blood T cells in healthy people across ages. Using a J-beta primer mix together with a sample-barcoded 5' primer, a second PCR was run for roughly 7 to 12 cycles. TCRdb reanalysed the 5' RACE reads using MiXCR and keeps one entry per CDR3 protein. The repertoire holds approximately 1.5 million distinct CDR3 sequences, with 30% to 35% as singletons. The CDR3 extends over 15 amino acids. Germline V gives CDR1 SGHTA, CDR2 FQGNSA. As concerns this clonotype: At one boundary the junction diverges from the germline segment, which might be a read error.

Material for sequencing was blood. The V call is TRBV7-2, the J call TRBJ2-7; TRBD2 agrees at 7 bases. The receptor comes from a woman aged 30 to 39 in good health. The CDR3 is CVSSTSSGITYEQYF. CDR3 nucleotide sequence: TGTGTCAGCAGCACCTCAAGCGGGATTACATACGAGCAGTACTTC.